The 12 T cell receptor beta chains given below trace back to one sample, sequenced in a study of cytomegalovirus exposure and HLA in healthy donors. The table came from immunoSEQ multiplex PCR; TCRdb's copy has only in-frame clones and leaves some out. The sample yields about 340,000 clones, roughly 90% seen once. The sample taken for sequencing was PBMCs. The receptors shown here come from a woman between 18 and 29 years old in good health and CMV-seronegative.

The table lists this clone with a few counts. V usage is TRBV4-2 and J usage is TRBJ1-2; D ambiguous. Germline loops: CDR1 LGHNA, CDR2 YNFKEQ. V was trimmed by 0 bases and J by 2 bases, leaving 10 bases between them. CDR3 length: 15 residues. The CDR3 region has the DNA TGTGCCAGCAGCCAAGATCGGGGAGGGAACTATGGCTACACCTTC. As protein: CASSQDRGGNYGYTF.

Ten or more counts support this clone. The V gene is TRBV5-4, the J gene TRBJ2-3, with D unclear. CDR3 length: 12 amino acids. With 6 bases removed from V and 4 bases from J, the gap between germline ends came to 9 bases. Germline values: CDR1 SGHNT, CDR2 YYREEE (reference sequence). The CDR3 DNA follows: TGTGCCAGCACCTACGAAGCAGATACGCAGTATTTT. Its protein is CASTYEADTQYF.

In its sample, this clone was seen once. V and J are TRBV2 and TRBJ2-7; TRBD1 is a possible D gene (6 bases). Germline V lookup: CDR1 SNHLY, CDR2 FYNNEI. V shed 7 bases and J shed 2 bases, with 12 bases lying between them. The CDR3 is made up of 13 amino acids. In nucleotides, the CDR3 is TGTGCCAGCACCCGGACAGCAACCTACGAGCAGTACTTC. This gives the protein CASTRTATYEQYF.

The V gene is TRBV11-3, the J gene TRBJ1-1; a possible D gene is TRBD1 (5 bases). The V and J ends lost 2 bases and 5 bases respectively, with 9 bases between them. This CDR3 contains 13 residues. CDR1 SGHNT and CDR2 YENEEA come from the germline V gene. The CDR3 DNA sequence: TGTGCCAGCAGCTTATTGGGGGGAACTGAAGCTTTCTTT. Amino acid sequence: CASSLLGGTEAFF.

The CDR3 reads CASSLGQGATTGELFF. The CDR3 coding sequence is TGTGCCAGCAGCTTAGGACAGGGGGCCACCACCGGGGAGCTGTTTTTT. The chain carries TRBV7-9 and TRBJ2-2; 10 bases are shared with TRBD1. Germline CDR1 and CDR2: SEHNR and FQNEAQ (reference sequence). V trimming: 1 base; J trimming: 4 bases; junction bases outside the gene matches: 3. CDR3 length: 16 residues.

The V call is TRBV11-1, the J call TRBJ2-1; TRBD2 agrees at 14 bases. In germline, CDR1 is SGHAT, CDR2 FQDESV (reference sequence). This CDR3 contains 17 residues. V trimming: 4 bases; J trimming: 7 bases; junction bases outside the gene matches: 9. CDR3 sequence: CASSSGTSGSYLNEQFF. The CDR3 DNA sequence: TGTGCCAGCAGCTCCGGGACTAGCGGGAGTTACCTGAATGAGCAGTTCTTC.

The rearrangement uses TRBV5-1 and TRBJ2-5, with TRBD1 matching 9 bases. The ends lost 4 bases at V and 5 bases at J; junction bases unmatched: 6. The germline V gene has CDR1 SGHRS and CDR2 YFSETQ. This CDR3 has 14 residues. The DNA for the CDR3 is TGCGCCAGCAGCGACCCGGGACAGGGTGAGACCCAGTACTTC. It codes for CASSDPGQGETQYF. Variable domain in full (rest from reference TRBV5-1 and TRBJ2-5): KAGVTQTPRYLIKTRGQQVTLSCSPISGHRSVSWYQQTPGQGLQFLFEYFSETQRNKGNFPGRFSGRQFSNSRSEMNVSTLELGDSALYLCASSDPGQGETQYFGPGTRLLVL.

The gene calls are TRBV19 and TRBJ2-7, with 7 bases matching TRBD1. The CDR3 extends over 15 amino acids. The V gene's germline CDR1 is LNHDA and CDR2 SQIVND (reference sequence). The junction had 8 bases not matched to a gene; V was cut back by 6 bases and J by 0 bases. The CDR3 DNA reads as TGTGCCAGTAGGTTTCGGGACAGTTTCTCCTACGAGCAGTACTTC. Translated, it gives CASRFRDSFSYEQYF.

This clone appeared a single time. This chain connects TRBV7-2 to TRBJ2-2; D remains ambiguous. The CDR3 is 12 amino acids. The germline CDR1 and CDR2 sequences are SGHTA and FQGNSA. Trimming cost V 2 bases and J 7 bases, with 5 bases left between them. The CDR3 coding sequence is TGTGCCAGCAGCTTAATAGTCGGGGAGCTGTTTTTT. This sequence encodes CASSLIVGELFF.

In DNA, the CDR3 is TGTGCCAGCAGCTTAGGCGGGAGTGGAGGGGAGCAGTTCTTC. Its protein is CASSLGGSGGEQFF. This chain uses TRBV7-2 with TRBJ2-1; 7 nucleotides line up with TRBD2. J was trimmed by 10 bases and V by 1 base; bases with no gene match: 7. From germline, CDR1 is SGHTA and CDR2 FQGNSA. The CDR3 consists of 14 residues. Filled out from reference TRBV7-2 and TRBJ2-1, the complete variable domain reads GAGVSQSPSNKVTEKGKDVELRCDPISGHTALYWYRQSLGQGLEFLIYFQGNSAPDKSGLPSDRFSAERTGGSVSTLTIQRTQQEDSAVYLCASSLGGSGGEQFFGPGTRLTVL.

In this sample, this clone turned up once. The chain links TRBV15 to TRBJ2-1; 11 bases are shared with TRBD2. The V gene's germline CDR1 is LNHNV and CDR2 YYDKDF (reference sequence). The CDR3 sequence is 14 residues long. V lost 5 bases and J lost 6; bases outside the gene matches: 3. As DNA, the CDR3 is TGTGCCACCAGCCTAGCGGGAGGCACCAATGAGCAGTTCTTC. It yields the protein CATSLAGGTNEQFF.

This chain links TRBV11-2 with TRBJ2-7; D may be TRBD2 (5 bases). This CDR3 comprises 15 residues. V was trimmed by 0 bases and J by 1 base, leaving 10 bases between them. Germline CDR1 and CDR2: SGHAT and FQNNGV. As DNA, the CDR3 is TGTGCCAGCAGCTTAGAGGGAGAGGGTTCCTACGAGCAGTACTTC. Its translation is CASSLEGEGSYEQYF.